The subject of this entry is one T cell receptor beta chain. Its antigen is unknown. Germline assignment: CDR1 SGHAT and CDR2 FQNNGV. The V gene lost 5 bases and the J gene lost 4 bases, with 16 bases spanning the gap. This CDR3 has 15 amino acids. It was with 60 Vbeta and 13 Jbeta primers that the PCR ran. Authors' data handling: An analysis performed later counted about 80 million unique TCR beta chains (around 11 million of them shared). The assay was immunoSEQ multiplex PCR, and TCRdb's table has in-frame clones only and misses some. That table gives V, J and clone size, and the DNA gave D and trimming. The repertoire holds 160,000 or so clones, with roughly 80% as singletons. These data come from a study of cytomegalovirus exposure and HLA in healthy donors. At the level of the study: Within the Caucasian-associated ancestry cluster were around four fifths of the approximately 400 genotyped donors.

Study observations and caveats: There were over 150 TCR beta chains listed as cytomegalovirus-associated. Productive status was seen about 87% or about 30% of the time for most TCR beta V segments in an earlier analysis.

Sequenced: PBMCs. The clonotype was recovered from a man aged 18-30 years in good health and CMV-seropositive. The V call is TRBV11-2, the J call TRBJ2-3; a possible D gene is TRBD1 (5 bases). In nucleotides, the CDR3 is TGTGCCAGCAGCCAAGGCAGGGATCTACCAGATACGCAGTATTTT. Its protein product is CASSQGRDLPDTQYF.